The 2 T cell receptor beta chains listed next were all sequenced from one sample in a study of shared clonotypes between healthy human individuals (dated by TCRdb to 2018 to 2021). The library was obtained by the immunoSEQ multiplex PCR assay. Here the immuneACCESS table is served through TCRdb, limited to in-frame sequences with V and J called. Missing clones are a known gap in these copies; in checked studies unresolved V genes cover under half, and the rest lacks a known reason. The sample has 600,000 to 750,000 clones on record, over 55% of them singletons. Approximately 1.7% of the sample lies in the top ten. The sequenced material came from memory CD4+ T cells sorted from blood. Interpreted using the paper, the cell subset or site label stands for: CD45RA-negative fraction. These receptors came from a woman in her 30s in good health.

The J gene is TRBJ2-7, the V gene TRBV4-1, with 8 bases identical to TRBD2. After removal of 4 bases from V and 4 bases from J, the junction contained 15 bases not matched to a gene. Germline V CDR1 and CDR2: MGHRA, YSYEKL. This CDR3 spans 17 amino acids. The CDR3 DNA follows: TGCGCCAGCAGCCGCAGCCTTGGACTAGCCGGAGGGTACGAGCAGTACTTC. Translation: CASSRSLGLAGGYEQYF.

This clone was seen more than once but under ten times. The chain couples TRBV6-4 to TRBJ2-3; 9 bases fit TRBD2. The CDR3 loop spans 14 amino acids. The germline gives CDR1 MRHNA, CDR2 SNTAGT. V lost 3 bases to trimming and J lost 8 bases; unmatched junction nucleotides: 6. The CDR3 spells CASSEREGLFTQYF. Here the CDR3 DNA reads TGTGCCAGCAGTGAGCGGGAGGGCCTTTTTACGCAGTATTTT.